The 32 T cell receptor beta chains in this list originate from one sample, sequenced in a study of cytomegalovirus exposure and HLA in healthy donors. With 60 Vbeta and 13 Jbeta primers, the PCR was carried out. The protocol was immunoSEQ multiplex PCR, while the TCRdb copy is restricted to in-frame clones and leaves out a portion. The sample data list around 70,000 clones. Material: PBMCs. Receptor source: a woman aged 40 to 50 in good health and CMV-seropositive.

The chain joins TRBV5-1 to TRBJ1-1, with 7 bases fitting TRBD1. Germline loops: CDR1 SGHRS, CDR2 YFSETQ. Trimming at V came to 1 base and at J to 3 bases, leaving 3 bases not matched to a gene. CDR3 length: 14 amino acids. CDR3 residues: CASSLSQGDTEAFF. DNA of the CDR3: TGCGCCAGCAGCTTGAGCCAGGGGGACACTGAAGCTTTCTTT.

This chain joins TRBV15 and TRBJ1-3; possibly TRBD1 for D (6 bases). Per germline, CDR1 LNHNV and CDR2 YYDKDF (reference sequence). Trimming stripped 5 bases from V and 2 bases from J, with 13 bases between. There are 15 residues in the CDR3. The CDR3 region is CATSSDRSPGNTIYF. CDR3 bases: TGTGCCACCAGCTCAGACAGGTCTCCTGGAAACACCATATATTTT.

This chain uses TRBV19 with TRBJ2-1; TRBD2 matches 9 bases. The germline CDR1 and CDR2 sequences are LNHDA and SQIVND (reference sequence). J gave up 4 bases and V 3 bases, and 10 bases lay outside the gene matches. The CDR3 consists of 17 residues. This CDR3 reads CASSMSSGLAGYNEQFF. CDR3 in DNA: TGTGCCAGTAGTATGTCGTCGGGGCTAGCGGGATACAATGAGCAGTTCTTC.

The chain employs TRBV7-2 and TRBJ2-1; TRBD2 matches 7 bases. The V gene end was trimmed by 1 base and the J gene end by 3 bases; junction bases not matched to a gene: 6. Germline lookup yields CDR1 SGHTA and CDR2 FQGNSA. This CDR3 region has 16 residues. DNA of the CDR3: TGTGCCAGCAGCTTAGAGGCCACTAGCGTCTACAATGAGCAGTTCTTC. It codes for CASSLEATSVYNEQFF.

This sequence joins TRBV4-3 and TRBJ2-1, with D possibly being TRBD1 (6 bases). The CDR3 consists of 17 residues. Germline values: CDR1 LGHNA, CDR2 YSLEER. Trimming cost V 2 bases and J 6 bases, with 20 bases left between them. CDR3 residues: CASSQNKGRGGINEQFF. CDR3 in DNA: TGCGCCAGCAGCCAAAACAAAGGACGAGGGGGTATCAATGAGCAGTTCTTC.

The gene calls are TRBV2 and TRBJ2-1; TRBD2 aligns across 15 bases. Germline assignment: CDR1 SNHLY and CDR2 FYNNEI. The junction had 1 base not matched to a gene; V was cut back by 9 bases and J by 7 bases. There are 13 residues in the CDR3. The CDR3 DNA reads TGTGCCAGAGGACTAGCGGGAGGGAATGAGCAGTTCTTC. Translated: CARGLAGGNEQFF. Complete variable domain (other parts from reference TRBV2 and TRBJ2-1): EPEVTQTPSHQVTQMGQEVILRCVPISNHLYFYWYRQILGQKVEFLVSFYNNEISEKSEIFDDQFSVERPDGSNFTLKIRSTKLEDSAMYFCARGLAGGNEQFFGPGTRLTVL.

This chain connects TRBV6-5 to TRBJ2-1; 11 nucleotides agree with TRBD2. V shed 6 bases, J shed 6 bases, and the junction held 7 bases outside the gene matches. Germline V CDR1 and CDR2: MNHEY, SVGAGI. The CDR3 is 15 residues long. CDR3 bases: TGTGCCAGCAGATCCCTAGCGGGGGGACGCAATGAGCAGTTCTTC. Amino acids: CASRSLAGGRNEQFF.

The chain is built from TRBV28 and TRBJ2-7; 13 bases align to TRBD2. CDR1 and CDR2 (germline): MDHEN, SYDVKM. This CDR3 contains 16 residues. J gave up 2 bases and V 5 bases, and 6 bases lay outside the gene matches. The CDR3 is CASSPPGLAGAYEQYF. Written as DNA, the CDR3 is TGTGCCAGCAGTCCCCCCGGACTAGCGGGAGCCTACGAGCAGTACTTC.

This chain joins TRBV5-1 and TRBJ1-2; 7 bases fit TRBD1. The germline V gene has CDR1 SGHRS and CDR2 YFSETQ. The V and J ends lost 4 bases and 10 bases, in that order; junction bases with no gene match: 7. There are 12 residues in the CDR3. CDR3 in amino acids: CASSLLTGLYTF. CDR3 bases: TGCGCCAGCAGCCTCCTGACAGGGCTCTACACCTTC. Variable domain in full (rest from reference TRBV5-1 and TRBJ1-2): KAGVTQTPRYLIKTRGQQVTLSCSPISGHRSVSWYQQTPGQGLQFLFEYFSETQRNKGNFPGRFSGRQFSNSRSEMNVSTLELGDSALYLCASSLLTGLYTFGSGTRLTVV.

V gene TRBV6-6 combines with J gene TRBJ1-2; maybe TRBD1 (5 bases). V was cut by 6 bases and J by 3 bases, with 14 bases left in between. Germline CDR1 is MNHNY and CDR2 is SVGAGI (reference sequence). The CDR3 contains 14 residues. CDR3 bases: TGTGCCAGCAGCGTTGGGGGGGAATACTATGGCTACACCTTC. Its translation is CASSVGGEYYGYTF.

The rearrangement uses TRBV30 and TRBJ1-1; tentative D call: TRBD1 (6 bases). Germline assignment: CDR1 GTSNPN and CDR2 SVGIG (reference sequence). Trimming shortened V by 5 bases and J by 11 bases, and 21 bases separated the two germline ends. There are 13 residues in the CDR3. The CDR3, as DNA: TGTGCCTGGGGGACCGGGGGGGGCGTAGTGGCTTTCTTT. Its protein product is CAWGTGGGVVAFF.

This sequence joins TRBV5-1 and TRBJ2-7; TRBD2 agrees at 13 bases. The CDR3 length is 17 residues. J was trimmed by 0 bases and V by 1 base; bases with no gene match: 4. Germline lookup yields CDR1 SGHRS and CDR2 YFSETQ. The CDR3 region has the DNA TGCGCCAGCAGCTTGCGGGGACTAGCGGGGCCCTCCTACGAGCAGTACTTC. This sequence encodes CASSLRGLAGPSYEQYF. The full variable domain, with the rest looked up from reference TRBV5-1 and TRBJ2-7, is KAGVTQTPRYLIKTRGQQVTLSCSPISGHRSVSWYQQTPGQGLQFLFEYFSETQRNKGNFPGRFSGRQFSNSRSEMNVSTLELGDSALYLCASSLRGLAGPSYEQYFGPGTRLTVT.

The CDR3 nucleotides read TGTGCCAGCTCACCTCTCCCAACTAATGAAAAACTGTTTTTT. Translated, it gives CASSPLPTNEKLFF. The chain carries TRBV18 and TRBJ1-4, with unresolved D. CDR3 length equals 14 residues. Trimming removed 3 bases at V and 0 bases at J, with 5 bases between. Per the germline V gene, CDR1 is KGHSH and CDR2 is LQKENI. The full variable domain, with the rest looked up from reference TRBV18 and TRBJ1-4, is NAGVMQNPRHLVRRRGQEARLRCSPMKGHSHVYWYRQLPEEGLKFMVYLQKENIIDESGMPKERFSAEFPKEGPSILRIQQVVRGDSAAYFCASSPLPTNEKLFFGSGTQLSVL.

V gene TRBV14 combines with J gene TRBJ1-1; D is undetermined. There are 16 residues in the CDR3. With 6 bases removed from V and 1 base from J, the gap between germline ends came to 18 bases. The germline V gene encodes CDR1 SGHDN and CDR2 FVKESK. The DNA for the CDR3 is TGTGCCAGCAGGCGGTTGACGGTGCTCGGGAACACTGAAGCTTTCTTT. Protein sequence: CASRRLTVLGNTEAFF. Combining the CDR3 with reference TRBV14 and TRBJ1-1 gives the whole variable domain EAGVTQFPSHSVIEKGQTVTLRCDPISGHDNLYWYRRVMGKEIKFLLHFVKESKQDESGMPNNRFLAERTGGTYSTLKVQPAELEDSGVYFCASRRLTVLGNTEAFFGQGTRLTVV.

This chain connects TRBV28 to TRBJ1-1; D ambiguous. The germline V gene has CDR1 MDHEN and CDR2 SYDVKM. Trimming stripped 5 bases from V and 4 bases from J, with 17 bases between. The CDR3 has 15 residues. The CDR3 DNA follows: TGTGCCAGCAGTCCAAGGGTCGGAGGCGGCACTGAAGCTTTCTTT. Translation: CASSPRVGGGTEAFF.

The V gene is TRBV27, the J gene TRBJ1-2, with a tentative D call TRBD1 (5 bases). The CDR3 runs 12 residues. Germline CDR1 and CDR2: MNHEY and SMNVEV (reference sequence). Trimming took off 3 bases at V and 9 bases at J, with 11 bases between the two ends. This CDR3 reads CASSFAGRSYTF. In DNA form, the CDR3 reads TGTGCCAGCAGTTTTGCAGGGAGGAGCTACACCTTC.

The chain links TRBV19 to TRBJ1-5; weak D call: TRBD1 (6 bases). The CDR3 is 14 residues long. The V gene lost 6 bases and the J gene lost 7 bases, with 16 bases spanning the gap. From germline, CDR1 is LNHDA and CDR2 SQIVND (reference sequence). The CDR3 loop reads CASSERGIQQPQHF. The DNA for the CDR3 is TGTGCCAGTAGCGAAAGGGGGATCCAGCAGCCCCAGCATTTT. Combining the CDR3 with reference TRBV19 and TRBJ1-5 gives the whole variable domain DGGITQSPKYLFRKEGQNVTLSCEQNLNHDAMYWYRQDPGQGLRLIYYSQIVNDFQKGDIAEGYSVSREKKESFPLTVTSAQKNPTAFYLCASSERGIQQPQHFGDGTRLSIL.

The chain carries TRBV19 and TRBJ1-1; D is undetermined. The CDR3 is made up of 16 amino acids. V was trimmed by 0 bases and J by 1 base, leaving 12 bases between them. Germline loops: CDR1 LNHDA, CDR2 SQIVND (reference sequence). CDR3 region: CASSIDRRVGNTEAFF. The CDR3 nucleotides read TGTGCCAGTAGTATAGATCGGAGGGTCGGGAACACTGAAGCTTTCTTT.

V gene TRBV7-3 combines with J gene TRBJ2-2, with 12 bases lining up with TRBD1. CDR3 length: 15 residues. CDR1 and CDR2 from the germline V gene are SGHTA and FQGTGA. The J segment lost 6 bases and the V segment lost 7 bases, leaving 6 bases of the junction unmatched. The CDR3: CASTRDRGLPGELFF. In DNA form, the CDR3 reads TGTGCCAGCACCAGGGACAGGGGGCTCCCCGGGGAGCTGTTTTTT.

V gene TRBV29-1 combines with J gene TRBJ2-5; 9 bases match TRBD2. The J call may be in error: the DNA end matches TRBJ2-7 better. Germline V gene lookup returns CDR1 SQVTM and CDR2 ANQGSEA. The CDR3 is 13 amino acids. This CDR3 reads CSVGTSDPYEQYF. Here the CDR3 DNA reads TGCAGCGTTGGGACTAGCGACCCCTACGAGCAGTACTTC.

V and J are TRBV5-1 and TRBJ2-3; perhaps TRBD2 as D (7 bases). The CDR3 has 16 residues. Germline assignment: CDR1 SGHRS and CDR2 YFSETQ. V was clipped by 3 bases and J by 2 bases, with 16 bases between them. The CDR3 sequence: CASSWGRGADTDTQYF. The CDR3 region has the DNA TGCGCCAGCAGCTGGGGTCGGGGGGCCGACACAGATACGCAGTATTTT.

The chain has TRBV19 and TRBJ1-1; D is perhaps TRBD1 (6 bases). The CDR3 extends over 13 amino acids. Trimming left V 7 bases short and J 7 bases short, with 16 bases between. In germline, CDR1 is LNHDA, CDR2 SQIVND (reference sequence). The CDR3: CASTPGGGGEAFF. The DNA of the CDR3 is TGTGCCAGTACCCCCGGAGGGGGGGGTGAAGCTTTCTTT.

This chain uses TRBV30 with TRBJ2-7; 8 nucleotides match TRBD1. V lost 4 bases, J lost 5 bases, and 7 bases stayed unmatched. Germline CDR1 reads GTSNPN; CDR2 reads SVGIG (reference sequence). CDR3 length: 13 residues. This chain's CDR3 is CAWTRKGQDEQYF. The CDR3, as DNA: TGTGCCTGGACCAGGAAGGGACAGGACGAGCAGTACTTC.

The chain is built from TRBV25-1 and TRBJ1-4; D perhaps matches TRBD1 (6 bases). Germline V gene lookup returns CDR1 MGHDK and CDR2 SYGVNS. The CDR3 loop spans 15 amino acids. Between the trimmed V and J ends, which lost 0 bases and 6 bases, there was a span of 11 bases. The DNA of the CDR3 is TGTGCCAGCAGTGAATACGGGACACAGGATGAAAAACTGTTTTTT. Residues: CASSEYGTQDEKLFF.

This chain links TRBV7-2 with TRBJ1-3; no reliable D call. Germline CDR1 and CDR2: SGHTA and FQGNSA. The CDR3 contains 14 residues. Trimming stripped 6 bases from V and 0 bases from J, with 9 bases between. DNA for the CDR3: TGTGCCAGCAGGGCGCCAGGCTCTGGAAACACCATATATTTT. Amino acids: CASRAPGSGNTIYF.

The rearrangement links TRBV6-5 to TRBJ1-2, with D maybe TRBD1 (5 bases). Germline values: CDR1 MNHEY, CDR2 SVGAGI. This CDR3 spans 12 amino acids. The V gene lost 2 bases and the J gene lost 6 bases, with 7 bases spanning the gap. CDR3: CASSYLGDGYTF. The CDR3 DNA reads as TGTGCCAGCAGTTACCTAGGGGATGGCTACACCTTC.

The chain is built from TRBV2 and TRBJ2-1; 8 bases are a match to TRBD1. The CDR3 runs 15 residues. Trimming at V came to 6 bases and at J to 3 bases, leaving 7 bases not matched to a gene. CDR1 and CDR2 (germline): SNHLY, FYNNEI. CDR3 residues: CASSVDRADYNEQFF. CDR3 in DNA: TGTGCCAGCAGCGTGGACAGGGCTGACTACAATGAGCAGTTCTTC.

As regards this clone: The DNA is left out, because the CDR3 cannot be placed on it with certainty; the CDR3 is given as TCRdb lists it. This sequence joins TRBV12-1 and TRBJ1-3; the listed D gene, TRBD1, was not tested against the DNA. TRBV12-1 has pseudogene status. 16 amino acids form the CDR3, both terminal residues included. The CDR3 region is CASSFVKWGAGNTIYF.

This rearrangement joins TRBV6-1 to TRBJ2-7, with a tentative D call TRBD1 (6 bases). The CDR3 is 14 residues long. Germline V gene data show CDR1 as MNHNS and CDR2 as SASEGT. V lost 3 bases and J lost 4, with 13 bases in between. The CDR3 loop is CASSEGGQLYEQYF. CDR3 nucleotides: TGTGCCAGCAGTGAGGGTGGACAGCTATACGAGCAGTACTTC.

The chain carries TRBV7-3 and TRBJ2-5; weak D call: TRBD1 (6 bases). CDR3 length: 14 residues. The germline V gene has CDR1 SGHTA and CDR2 FQGTGA. Trimming took off 8 bases at V and 7 bases at J, with 20 bases between the two ends. In DNA, the CDR3 is TGTGCCAGCGGCAAGGACAGATCTGCGGGGACCCAGTACTTC. Translating it yields CASGKDRSAGTQYF.

The CDR3, as DNA: TGCGCCAGCAGCCAAGGACTAGCGGGGGGGCTTACAGATACGCAGTATTTT. Translating it yields CASSQGLAGGLTDTQYF. The V gene is TRBV4-3, the J gene TRBJ2-3, with TRBD2 matching 14 bases. Per the germline V gene, CDR1 is LGHNA and CDR2 is YSLEER. The CDR3 sequence is 17 residues long. J lost 3 bases, V lost 1 base, and 3 bases had no gene match.

The rearrangement links TRBV7-9 to TRBJ2-1; D is possibly TRBD2 (6 bases). Trimming pared 6 bases from V and 8 bases from J, leaving 17 bases between. Looked up from germline, CDR1 is SEHNR and CDR2 is FQNEAQ (reference sequence). The CDR3 totals 14 residues. CDR3 region: CASSTDGGSDEQFF. In DNA, the CDR3 is TGTGCCAGCAGTACAGACGGGGGATCGGATGAGCAGTTCTTC.